This TCR beta chain was captured by sequencing in a study of T-cell memory formation after mild COVID-19. TCRdb re-called the 5' RACE reads with MiXCR, one entry per CDR3 protein. The sample lists 95,000 to 110,000 distinct CDR3 sequences, approximately 14% occurring once. With V trimmed by 3 bases and J by 4 bases, 12 bases remained unmatched. Looked up from germline, CDR1 is SGHRS and CDR2 is YFSETQ. The CDR3 spans 17 residues. This clonotype was seen only a few times. The specimen was PBMCs or a T cell subset sorted from them (not recorded which). The sequence derives from a man aged 18 to 30 who had mild COVID-19 (a few samples of this study predate the infection). Cell type and time point are not known. The chain joins TRBV5-1 to TRBJ2-2; 7 positions match TRBD1. CDR3 nucleotide sequence: TGCGCCAGCAGCTCTCCAGGGGACAGCCTCCCCACCGGGGAGCTGTTTTTT. This codes for CASSSPGDSLPTGELFF.